This is a list of T cell receptor beta chains from one sample in a study of cytomegalovirus exposure and HLA in healthy donors. Some clones are missing from TCRdb's copy, which holds only in-frame ones; the method was immunoSEQ multiplex PCR. The sample contains about 98,000 clones, about 80% of which appear only once. The sample comprised PBMCs. Receptor source: a female donor in good health and CMV-seropositive. Each CDR3 is given with its conserved first and last residue. Each record gives: CDR3 length, clone size, D gene, V gene, J gene, CDR3 DNA, CDR3 protein. D genes are given only for firm matches. Size values are once, few and many counts, or a class for expanded clones, and some rows have none.

length: 14; size: .; D: .; V: TRBV2; J: TRBJ1-2; DNA: TGTGCCAGCACCTCCTTGGGCCAGAACTATGGCTACACCTTC; CDR3: CASTSLGQNYGYTF
length: 15; size: .; D: .; V: TRBV15; J: TRBJ2-6; DNA: TGTGCCACCAGCATAAGGAGCCCTGGGGCCAACGTCCTGACTTTC; CDR3: CATSIRSPGANVLTF
length: 14; size: .; D: .; V: TRBV21-1; J: TRBJ1-2; DNA: TGTGCCAGCAGCAAAGGGCAGGGTGACTATGGCTACACCTTC; CDR3: CASSKGQGDYGYTF
length: 14; size: .; D: .; V: TRBV5-1; J: TRBJ2-5; DNA: TGCGCCAGCAGCCCCGCTGGGGCCCAATGGACCCAGTACTTC; CDR3: CASSPAGAQWTQYF
length: 14; size: few; D: TRBD1; V: TRBV19; J: TRBJ2-7; DNA: TGTGCCAGTAGTATTGGGACAGGGGCCTACGAGCAGTACTTC; CDR3: CASSIGTGAYEQYF
length: 16; size: .; D: TRBD1; V: TRBV11-3; J: TRBJ2-1; DNA: TGTGCCAGCAGCCCCGGTTACAGGGGCACCTACAATGAGCAGTTCTTC; CDR3: CASSPGYRGTYNEQFF
length: 11; size: .; D: .; V: TRBV20-1; J: TRBJ2-7; DNA: TGCAGTGCTAGAGAAATGCAGGAGCAGTACTTC; CDR3: CSAREMQEQYF
length: 15; size: .; D: .; V: TRBV7-2; J: TRBJ1-3; DNA: TGTGCCAGCAGCTTTTCCAGTGACTCTGGAAACACCATATATTTT; CDR3: CASSFSSDSGNTIYF
length: 16; size: .; D: TRBD2; V: TRBV2; J: TRBJ2-5; DNA: TGTGCCAGCAGTGGACCCCAAAGACTAGCTGTTGGGACCCAGTACTTC; CDR3: CASSGPQRLAVGTQYF
length: 17; size: .; D: TRBD1; V: TRBV4-2; J: TRBJ1-2; DNA: TGTGCCAGCAGCTCCCCCCCCCGGGACAGGTCTAACTATGGCTACACCTTC; CDR3: CASSSPPRDRSNYGYTF
length: 13; size: once; D: TRBD1; V: TRBV28; J: TRBJ2-7; DNA: TGTGCCAGCAGCCTGGACAGGGCCTACGAGCAGTACTTC; CDR3: CASSLDRAYEQYF
length: 15; size: .; D: TRBD2; V: TRBV9; J: TRBJ2-7; DNA: TGTGCCAGCAGCGTAGGGACTAGCGGCTCCTACGAGCAGTACTTC; CDR3: CASSVGTSGSYEQYF
length: 15; size: .; D: .; V: TRBV21-1; J: TRBJ2-7; DNA: TGTGCCAGCAGCAAAAATAGGGCAGGGGTGGTGGAGCAGTACTTC; CDR3: CASSKNRAGVVEQYF
length: 16; size: .; D: .; V: TRBV5-1; J: TRBJ2-3; DNA: TGCGCCAGCAGCCCAGGACTCGGCAGGTTTACAGATACGCAGTATTTT; CDR3: CASSPGLGRFTDTQYF
length: 14; size: .; D: .; V: TRBV6-5; J: TRBJ2-2; DNA: TGTGCCAGCAGTTACGGTGGTTCGGCCGGGGAGCTGTTTTTT; CDR3: CASSYGGSAGELFF
length: 16; size: .; D: TRBD1; V: TRBV18; J: TRBJ1-2; DNA: TGTGCCAGCTCACGGACAGGGGGCGGTTCTAACTATGGCTACACCTTC; CDR3: CASSRTGGGSNYGYTF
length: 15; size: .; D: .; V: TRBV2; J: TRBJ2-3; DNA: TGTGCCAGCAGAAAACAGGGATGGGCCACAGATACGCAGTATTTT; CDR3: CASRKQGWATDTQYF
length: 14; size: .; D: .; V: TRBV29-1; J: TRBJ1-1; DNA: TGCAGCGTGGCCAGGTCGACAGTGAACACTGAAGCTTTCTTT; CDR3: CSVARSTVNTEAFF
length: 15; size: .; D: .; V: TRBV5-1; J: TRBJ2-5; DNA: TGCGCCAGCAGCTTGGCCAGGCCCAGGCAAGAGACCCAGTACTTC; CDR3: CASSLARPRQETQYF
length: 15; size: .; D: .; V: TRBV6-1; J: TRBJ2-7; DNA: TGTGCCAGCAGTGACACCGGGAGACAGCCTTACGAGCAGTACTTC; CDR3: CASSDTGRQPYEQYF
length: 12; size: .; D: .; V: TRBV5-1; J: TRBJ1-1; DNA: TGCGCCAGCAGCTTGGTAGGGGAAGAAGCTTTCTTT; CDR3: CASSLVGEEAFF
length: 14; size: .; D: .; V: TRBV6-5; J: TRBJ2-5; DNA: TGTGCCAGCAGCACCGGGACTTTGCAAGAGACCCAGTACTTC; CDR3: CASSTGTLQETQYF
length: 15; size: .; D: TRBD2; V: TRBV7-2; J: TRBJ2-2; DNA: TGTGCCAGCAGCTTAGTGACTAGCGGGGGTGGGGAGCTGTTTTTT; CDR3: CASSLVTSGGGELFF
length: 16; size: .; D: TRBD2; V: TRBV6-1; J: TRBJ2-7; DNA: TGTGCCAGCAGTGAAGCGCTTCTGAGCGGGAGCGGGGAGCAGTACTTC; CDR3: CASSEALLSGSGEQYF
length: 14; size: .; D: TRBD1; V: TRBV29-1; J: TRBJ1-2; DNA: TGCAGCGTCCCTGTTCGACAGGGACGGGATGGCTACACCTTC; CDR3: CSVPVRQGRDGYTF
length: 13; size: once; D: .; V: TRBV10-3; J: TRBJ1-3; DNA: TGTGCCATCAGTGATAGTAATGGAAACACCATATATTTT; CDR3: CAISDSNGNTIYF
length: 14; size: .; D: .; V: TRBV19; J: TRBJ1-2; DNA: TGTGCCAGTAGTCCGCGGACAGTTTCCTATGGCTACACCTTC; CDR3: CASSPRTVSYGYTF
length: 15; size: once; D: TRBD1; V: TRBV6-6; J: TRBJ2-7; DNA: TGTGCCAGCAGTTACGTAGGGGGCGTTGCCTACGAGCAGTACTTC; CDR3: CASSYVGGVAYEQYF
length: 14; size: .; D: TRBD1; V: TRBV27; J: TRBJ1-2; DNA: TGTGCCAGCAGTCCGGGACAGCTTAACTATGGCTACACCTTC; CDR3: CASSPGQLNYGYTF
length: 13; size: .; D: .; V: TRBV2; J: TRBJ1-5; DNA: TGTGCCAGCAGCAGGGTTGGGTATCAGCCCCAGCATTTT; CDR3: CASSRVGYQPQHF
length: 15; size: .; D: TRBD2; V: TRBV5-4; J: TRBJ2-5; DNA: TGTGCCAGCAGCTCCGCGGGAGGGAGGGAAGAGACCCAGTACTTC; CDR3: CASSSAGGREETQYF